What follows are 25 T cell receptor beta chains derived from one specimen sequenced in a study of T cells in Graves' hyperthyroidism and ophthalmopathy. Amplified TCR beta CDR3 regions derived from RNA transcripts. Initially, a first-round RT-PCR of the TCR CDR3 employed the HTBI primer set. TCRdb re-called the multiplex PCR reads with MiXCR, one entry per CDR3 protein. This sample yields 480,000 or so distinct CDR3 sequences, of which over 35% are seen a single time; 44% belongs to the top ten. Sequencing input: peripheral blood or thyroid tissue (not recorded which). All receptors derive from an adult woman with Graves' disease, either hyperthyroidism or ophthalmopathy (not recorded which).

The rearrangement uses TRBV28 and TRBJ1-6; TRBD1 aligns across 8 bases. V was pared by 6 bases and J by 6 bases, with 7 bases of the junction left unmatched. CDR1 MDHEN and CDR2 SYDVKM come from the germline V gene. This CDR3 is built from 15 residues. Here the CDR3 reads CASSQGAWVNSPLHF. The CDR3 region has the DNA TGTGCCAGCAGCCAGGGGGCTTGGGTTAATTCACCCCTCCACTTT.

About this clonotype itself: The CDR3 carries no conserved terminal phenylalanine or tryptophan, so it likely arises from a read error. The rearrangement joins TRBV20-1 to TRBJ2-3; TRBD2 matches 10 bases. This CDR3 comprises 15 residues. Germline CDR1 and CDR2: DFQATT and SNEGSKA (reference sequence). Unmatched junction bases numbered 9, after V lost 3 bases and J lost 6 bases. The chain's CDR3 is CSASQTSGWGDTQYL. The CDR3 DNA reads as TGCAGTGCTAGCCAGACTAGCGGGTGGGGGGATACGCAGTATCTT.

This sequence joins TRBV29-1 and TRBJ1-5, with a tentative D call TRBD1 (6 bases). The CDR3 is 14 amino acids. Between the trimmed V and J ends, which lost 1 base and 4 bases, there was a span of 11 bases. Germline V lookup: CDR1 SQVTM, CDR2 ANQGSEA. As DNA, the CDR3 is TGCAGCGTTGAAGGGGGAACAGGGAATCAGCCCCAGCATTTT. Its protein is CSVEGGTGNQPQHF.

V is TRBV29-1 and J is TRBJ1-1; D remains unclear. Germline-derived CDR1 and CDR2 are SQVTM and ANQGSEA. The CDR3 spans 11 residues. The ends were cut back, 3 bases at V and 11 bases at J, with 13 bases in the middle. The CDR3 loop is CSVDLPLGAFF. The CDR3 DNA reads as TGCAGCGTTGACCTTCCCCTTGGGGCTTTCTTT.

This rearrangement joins TRBV20-1 to TRBJ2-5; TRBD2 matches at 8 bases. This CDR3 region has 14 residues. From germline, CDR1 is DFQATT and CDR2 SNEGSKA (reference sequence). The trim removed 2 bases at V and 5 bases at J, leaving 7 bases unmatched. The CDR3 DNA reads as TGCAGTGCTAGAAGCGGGAGCTCCTACGAGACCCAGTACTTC. Translating gives CSARSGSSYETQYF.

There are a few counts of this clonotype. CDR3 sequence reads: CATSRDRAGRDTEAFF. The CDR3 nucleotides are TGTGCCACCAGCAGAGATCGGGCAGGGAGGGACACTGAAGCTTTCTTT. The chain employs TRBV15 and TRBJ1-1, with a weak D call TRBD1 (5 bases). CDR3 length equals 16 residues. The ends were cut back, 0 bases at V and 3 bases at J, with 14 bases in the middle. The germline V gene has CDR1 LNHNV and CDR2 YYDKDF (reference sequence).

This clonotype was detected a few times. The chain couples TRBV5-1 to TRBJ1-1, with 9 bases identical to TRBD1. CDR1 SGHRS and CDR2 YFSETQ come from the germline V gene. The length of the CDR3 is 14 residues. V lost 5 bases and J lost 4; bases outside the gene matches: 6. The CDR3 protein is CASRRTGEVTEAFF. The CDR3 DNA sequence: TGCGCCAGCAGAAGGACAGGGGAGGTCACTGAAGCTTTCTTT.

This clonotype was picked up a small number of times. The junction and the germline gene differ at one end; a read error may be behind it. The rearrangement links TRBV29-1 to TRBJ2-7; D tentatively fits TRBD1 or TRBD2 (5 bases each). From germline, CDR1 is SQVTM and CDR2 ANQGSEA. The CDR3 is 15 amino acids. CDR3 bases: TGTGCCAGCTCCTCGGGACCCCTTAACCAATACGAGCAGTACTTC. The encoded protein is CASSSGPLNQYEQYF.

This clonotype was counted ten times or more. J is TRBJ1-5 and V is TRBV20-1; D gene unclear. From germline, CDR1 is DFQATT and CDR2 SNEGSKA (reference sequence). The germline V and J ends were trimmed by 0 bases and 0 bases, with 9 bases remaining between them. The length of the CDR3 is 15 residues. The chain's CDR3 is CSARDGEISNQPQHF. In DNA form, the CDR3 reads TGCAGTGCTAGAGATGGTGAAATTAGCAATCAGCCCCAGCATTTT.

The chain is built from TRBV2 and TRBJ1-1; D is perhaps TRBD1 (6 bases). The V end lost 5 bases, the J end lost 4 bases, and 17 bases lay between the germline ends. The CDR3 loop spans 15 amino acids. Per germline, CDR1 SNHLY and CDR2 FYNNEI. The CDR3: CASSLWGGEGTEAFF. CDR3 bases: TGTGCCAGCAGTTTATGGGGGGGCGAAGGCACTGAAGCTTTCTTT.

This clonotype came up many times. J is TRBJ1-2 and V is TRBV12-3 or TRBV12-4; D gene ambiguous. The CDR3 consists of 14 residues. V lost 7 bases to trimming and J lost 0 bases, with 12 bases between them. The DNA of the CDR3 is TGTGCCAGCATCGGTCAACCGTCTAACTATGGCTACACCTTC. It yields the protein CASIGQPSNYGYTF.

This clonotype has a single count. Being one base from a much bigger clone, this may be a read error. The CDR3 is CSAGGVGQISNQPQHF. CDR3 DNA sequence: TGCAGTGCGGGAGGCGTAGGGCAGATTAGCAATCAGCCCCAGCATTTT. The V gene is TRBV20-1, the J gene TRBJ1-5; D remains unclear. The CDR3 sequence is 16 residues long. CDR1 is DFQATT, CDR2 SNEGSKA, per germline (reference sequence). V lost 6 bases and J 0 bases, leaving 18 bases between the germline ends.

This clonotype was picked up many times. CDR3 residues: CASSGGQSNQPQHF. The CDR3 DNA reads TGTGCCAGCAGTGGGGGACAGTCGAATCAGCCCCAGCATTTT. The V call is TRBV2, the J call TRBJ1-5; TRBD1 aligns across 7 bases. From germline, CDR1 is SNHLY and CDR2 FYNNEI. Germline trimming cut 4 bases from V and 4 bases from J; bases unmatched to any gene: 4. The CDR3 loop spans 14 amino acids.

V and J are TRBV7-8 and TRBJ2-7, with TRBD2 matching over 13 bases. The CDR3 is 17 amino acids. Germline-derived CDR1 and CDR2 are SGHVS and FQNEAQ. The V and J ends lost 5 bases and 2 bases, in that order; junction bases with no gene match: 9. CDR3 amino acids: CASSPLGLAGPPYEQYF. The CDR3 nucleotides read TGTGCCAGCAGCCCCCTGGGACTAGCGGGGCCACCCTACGAGCAGTACTTC.

This clonotype was seen only a few times. The chain recombines TRBV18 with TRBJ1-6; D is possibly TRBD1 (5 bases). V lost 5 bases, J lost 5 bases, and 19 bases lay in between. The CDR3 extends over 17 amino acids. Germline V lookup: CDR1 KGHSH, CDR2 LQKENI. The CDR3 coding sequence is TGTGCCAGCTCAGACAGCGCCAAGGGGACTAATAATTCACCCCTCCACTTT. It codes for CASSDSAKGTNNSPLHF. Filled out from reference TRBV18 and TRBJ1-6, the complete variable domain reads NAGVMQNPRHLVRRRGQEARLRCSPMKGHSHVYWYRQLPEEGLKFMVYLQKENIIDESGMPKERFSAEFPKEGPSILRIQQVVRGDSAAYFCASSDSAKGTNNSPLHFGNGTRLTVT.

The V gene is TRBV7-6, the J gene TRBJ2-7, with 7 bases matching TRBD1. The CDR3 covers 15 residues. Germline V gene sequence: CDR1 SGHVS, CDR2 FNYEAQ. V shed 5 bases, J shed 4 bases, and the junction held 11 bases outside the gene matches. DNA of the CDR3: TGTGCCAGCAGCCCGACAGGGTTCGGGGTTTACGAGCAGTACTTC. Translation gives CASSPTGFGVYEQYF.

The chain links TRBV19 to TRBJ2-7; D gene uncertain. Trimming took 3 bases from V and 3 from J, leaving 9 bases between them. Per germline, CDR1 LNHDA and CDR2 SQIVND (reference sequence). The CDR3 spans 13 residues. Written as DNA, the CDR3 is TGTGCCAGTAGTATGAAACCGAGCTACGAGCAGTACTTC. This gives the protein CASSMKPSYEQYF.

This clonotype was picked up many times. The CDR3 spells CASSLGEDSFTTSSYEQYF. The CDR3 region has the DNA TGCGCCAGCAGCTTGGGTGAAGATAGCTTTACTACCTCCTCCTACGAGCAGTACTTC. The chain has TRBV5-1 and TRBJ2-7; D uncertain. This CDR3 is 19 amino acids long. V was cut by 0 bases and J by 0 bases, with 22 bases left in between. Germline lookup yields CDR1 SGHRS and CDR2 YFSETQ.

The CDR3 reads CATSRGGGSTAEQYF. In DNA, the CDR3 is TGTGCCACCAGCAGAGGTGGCGGGAGCACTGCCGAGCAGTACTTC. The chain carries TRBV15 and TRBJ2-7; 7 nucleotides line up with TRBD2. The germline CDR1 and CDR2 sequences are LNHNV and YYDKDF (reference sequence). The CDR3 has 15 residues. The V segment lost 1 base and the J segment 6 bases; nucleotides outside the gene matches: 9. Looking up the rest from reference TRBV15 and TRBJ2-7 gives the full variable domain: DAMVIQNPRYQVTQFGKPVTLSCSQTLNHNVMYWYQQKSSQAPKLLFHYYDKDFNNEADTPDNFQSRRPNTSFCFLDIRSPGLGDTAMYLCATSRGGGSTAEQYFGPGTRLTVT.

This clonotype was counted between two and nine times. The genes are TRBV2 and TRBJ1-2; D unresolved. Germline lookup yields CDR1 SNHLY and CDR2 FYNNEI. The CDR3 has 13 residues. Trimming took off 9 bases at V and 4 bases at J, with 15 bases between the two ends. The CDR3 protein is CASPGGEVYGYTF. The CDR3 bases are TGTGCCAGTCCGGGCGGGGAAGTCTATGGCTACACCTTC. The whole variable domain, remainder taken from reference TRBV2 and TRBJ1-2, is EPEVTQTPSHQVTQMGQEVILRCVPISNHLYFYWYRQILGQKVEFLVSFYNNEISEKSEIFDDQFSVERPDGSNFTLKIRSTKLEDSAMYFCASPGGEVYGYTFGSGTRLTVV.

Of note for this clonotype: Just one base apart from a much larger clone, this may be a read error. This chain uses TRBV6-2 or TRBV6-3 with TRBJ2-5; a possible D gene is TRBD2 (5 bases). V shed 6 bases and J shed 2 bases, with 19 bases lying between them. The CDR3 is made up of 16 amino acids. CDR1 is MNHEY and CDR2 is SVGEGT in the germline V gene. CDR3 protein: CASRVWRRPAQETQYF. The CDR3 nucleotides are TGTGCCAGCAGGGTGTGGAGGAGGCCAGCACAAGAGACCCAGTACTTC.

In this sample, this clonotype turned up many times. The chain links TRBV6-2 or TRBV6-3 to TRBJ1-2; D is undetermined. CDR3 length: 14 residues. V was cut by 3 bases and J by 7 bases, with 15 bases left in between. The germline V gene encodes CDR1 MNHEY and CDR2 SVGEGT. CDR3 amino acids: CASSYATHGSGYTF. The CDR3 DNA sequence: TGTGCCAGCAGTTATGCTACCCACGGGTCTGGCTACACCTTC.

This clonotype was observed a handful of times. This chain uses TRBV7-3 with TRBJ2-5; TRBD1 matches at 7 bases. Germline V lookup: CDR1 SGHTA, CDR2 FQGTGA. The CDR3 sequence is 15 residues long. The ends lost 5 bases at V and 3 bases at J; junction bases unmatched: 9. CDR3 coding DNA: TGTGCCAGCAGCCGGACCGGGACAGTAAAAGAGACCCAGTACTTC. Residues: CASSRTGTVKETQYF. Full variable domain (outside the CDR3, taken from reference TRBV7-3 and TRBJ2-5): GAGVSQTPSNKVTEKGKYVELRCDPISGHTALYWYRQSLGQGPEFLIYFQGTGAADDSGLPNDRFFAVRPEGSVSTLKIQRTERGDSAVYLCASSRTGTVKETQYFGPGTRLLVL.

A remark on this clonotype: A read error is possible here, since a much larger clone lies one base away. The CDR3 is CASSFEKPFF. CDR3 in DNA: TGTGCCAGCAGCTTTGAAAAACCGTTTTTT. V gene TRBV5-4 combines with J gene TRBJ1-4; D not resolved. The germline CDR1 and CDR2 sequences are SGHNT and YYREEE (reference sequence). CDR3 length: 10 residues.

This clonotype was seen ten or more times. This rearrangement joins TRBV5-1 to TRBJ2-2, with TRBD2 identical over 9 bases. The germline gives CDR1 SGHRS, CDR2 YFSETQ. J gave up 2 bases and V 8 bases, and 4 bases lay outside the gene matches. The CDR3 is made up of 14 amino acids. The CDR3 bases are TGCGCCAGTACGACTAGCGGTAACACCGGGGAGCTGTTTTTT. The encoded protein is CASTTSGNTGELFF.